What follows is one TCR beta chain and its context. Which antigen it targets is not known. Base-call qualities are not available, and no considerably larger clone is one nucleotide away. The source of the sample is a study of CD8+CD57+ T cells in acquired aplastic anemia (dated by TCRdb to the late 2010s). For the wider study: DNA extracted from sorted CD4+ and CD8+ cells had a mean of about 3.2 ug, with a range of roughly 0.18 to 27.4 ug. CD8+CD57+ expansion was defined as a frequency above the mean frequency observed in healthy subjects.

V has 1 base trimmed and J has 2 bases trimmed; junction bases matching no gene number 2. CDR1 and CDR2 (SGHRS, YFSETQ) derive from the germline V gene. From cysteine to phenylalanine, the CDR3 is 14 amino acids long. Left in the record is the CDR3 DNA by itself, 42 bases read in frame from the first base. General conclusions and limits of the study: Twenty-nine CD8+ CDR3 sequences were shared between patients and controls but appeared highly expressed in patients and within their immunodominant clones. CD8+ Simpson's diversity did not differ significantly between patients and healthy controls (P=0.060).

Patients chosen for sequencing had shown expansion of CD8+CD57+ cells by flow cytometry. Every patient had a diagnosis of severe acquired aplastic anemia based on International Study of Aplastic Anemia and Agranulocytosis and Camitta criteria. No therapy had been received by the patients at the time of blood sampling. In the study, sorted CD4+ and CD8+ blood T cells from patients with severe aplastic anemia and from healthy subjects underwent deep sequencing of TCR repertoires. In the USA, patient enrollment took place under clinicaltrials.gov protocols 00001620, 01623167, 00001397, 00071045, 00081523 and 00961064. Ficoll-Paque density gradient centrifugation was used to isolate peripheral blood mononuclear cells. Before DNA was extracted, CD4+ and CD8+ T cells were sorted using either FACS or magnetic beads. Genomic DNA was used as template for profiling of TCR beta VDJ combinations and CDR3 sequences. An Illumina HiSeq 2000 was the platform used for TCR repertoire sequencing. Concerning the study's data processing: TRBV/TRBJ rearrangement plots, CDR3 size and DJ length profiles, and Simpson's diversity index were used to assess repertoires. Whichever DNA sequence was most abundant in the deep sequencing data was defined as the immunodominant clone. CDR3 amino acid sequences were checked for sharing between subjects and were compared against published repertoires and the VDJdb database. TCRdb passed the public sequencing reads through fastp at Q25 and MiXCR, retaining productive beta sequences. Every entry covers one CDR3 protein and lists the most common genes and DNA from its rows. These V and J calls originate from TCRdb's pipeline instead of the authors' own analysis. Present in this sample are some 150,000 distinct CDR3 sequences, 70% to 80% of which were seen just once. Of the sample, 45% to 60% is held by the ten largest clones.

This TCR was recovered from a human donor with aplastic anemia. The sequencing sample was made of sorted CD4+, CD8+, or CD8+CD57+ T cells (not recorded which) from PBMCs. This receptor chain uses TRBV5-1 and TRBJ2-5, with 7 bases aligning to TRBD2. The CDR3 protein sequence reads: CASSLWEGQETQYF. The sequenced DNA: TGCGCCAGCAGCTTGTGGGAGGGGCAAGAGACCCAGTACTTC.